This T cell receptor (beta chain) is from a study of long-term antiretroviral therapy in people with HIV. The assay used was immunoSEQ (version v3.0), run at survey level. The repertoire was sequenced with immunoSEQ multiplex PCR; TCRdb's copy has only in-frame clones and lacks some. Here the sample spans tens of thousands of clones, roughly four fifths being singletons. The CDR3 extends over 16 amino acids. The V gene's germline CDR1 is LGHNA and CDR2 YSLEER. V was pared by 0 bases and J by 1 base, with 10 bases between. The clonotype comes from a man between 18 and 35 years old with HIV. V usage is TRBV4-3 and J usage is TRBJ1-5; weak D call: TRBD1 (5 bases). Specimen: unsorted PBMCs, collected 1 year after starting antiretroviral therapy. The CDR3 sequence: CASSQDLRGSNQPQHF. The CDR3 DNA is TGCGCCAGCAGCCAAGATCTGCGGGGGAGCAATCAGCCCCAGCATTTT.